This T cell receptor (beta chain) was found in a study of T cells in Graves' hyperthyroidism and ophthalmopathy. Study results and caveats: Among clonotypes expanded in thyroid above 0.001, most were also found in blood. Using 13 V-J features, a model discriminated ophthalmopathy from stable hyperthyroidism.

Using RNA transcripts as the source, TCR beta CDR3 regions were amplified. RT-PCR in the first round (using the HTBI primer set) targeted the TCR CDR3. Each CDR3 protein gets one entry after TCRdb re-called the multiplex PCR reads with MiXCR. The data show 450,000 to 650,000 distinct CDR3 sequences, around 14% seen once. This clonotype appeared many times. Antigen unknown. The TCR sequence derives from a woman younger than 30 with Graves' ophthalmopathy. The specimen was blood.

This CDR3 is CARMTARFRDYEQYF. The CDR3 DNA sequence: TGTGCCCGTATGACTGCCAGGTTCCGTGACTACGAGCAGTACTTC. This chain uses TRBV6-2 or TRBV6-3 with TRBJ2-7; D unclear. Germline CDR1 and CDR2: MNHEY and SVGEGT. The CDR3 is 15 amino acids. Trimming cost V 11 bases and J 3 bases, with 23 bases left between them.